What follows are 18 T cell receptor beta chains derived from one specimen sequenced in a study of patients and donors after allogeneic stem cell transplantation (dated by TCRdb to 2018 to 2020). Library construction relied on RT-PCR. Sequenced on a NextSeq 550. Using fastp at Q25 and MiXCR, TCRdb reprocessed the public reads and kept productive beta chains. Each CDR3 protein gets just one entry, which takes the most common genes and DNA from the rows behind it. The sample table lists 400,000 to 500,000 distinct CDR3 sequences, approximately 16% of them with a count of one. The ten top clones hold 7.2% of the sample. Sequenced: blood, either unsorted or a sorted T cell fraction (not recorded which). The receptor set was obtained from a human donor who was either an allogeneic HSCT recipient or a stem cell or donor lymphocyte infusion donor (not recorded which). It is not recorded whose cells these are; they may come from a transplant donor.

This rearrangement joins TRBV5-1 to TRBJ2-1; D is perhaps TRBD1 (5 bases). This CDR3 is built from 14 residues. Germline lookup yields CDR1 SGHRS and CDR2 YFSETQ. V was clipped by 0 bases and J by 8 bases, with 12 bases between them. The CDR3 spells CASSLGGRVDEQFF. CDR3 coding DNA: TGCGCCAGCAGCTTGGGAGGCAGGGTTGATGAGCAGTTCTTC.

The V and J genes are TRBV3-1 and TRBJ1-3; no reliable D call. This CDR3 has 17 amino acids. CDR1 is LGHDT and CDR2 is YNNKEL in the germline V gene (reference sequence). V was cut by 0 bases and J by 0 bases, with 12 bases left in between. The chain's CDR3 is CASSQDRGFYSGNTIYF. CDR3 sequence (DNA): TGTGCCAGCAGCCAAGATCGAGGTTTTTACTCTGGAAACACCATATATTTT.

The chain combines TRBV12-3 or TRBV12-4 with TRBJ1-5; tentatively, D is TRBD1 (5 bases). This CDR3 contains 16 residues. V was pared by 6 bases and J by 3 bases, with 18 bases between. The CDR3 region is CASSNPGGRVNQPQHF. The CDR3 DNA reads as TGTGCCAGCAGCAACCCGGGGGGGAGGGTCAATCAGCCCCAGCATTTT.

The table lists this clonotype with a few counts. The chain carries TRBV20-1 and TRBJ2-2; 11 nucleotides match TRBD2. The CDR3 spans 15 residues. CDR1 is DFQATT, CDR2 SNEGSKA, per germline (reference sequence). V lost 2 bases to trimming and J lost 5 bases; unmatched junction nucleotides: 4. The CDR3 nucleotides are TGCAGTGCTAGATTAAGGACTAGCGGGACCGGGGAGCTGTTTTTT. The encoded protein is CSARLRTSGTGELFF.

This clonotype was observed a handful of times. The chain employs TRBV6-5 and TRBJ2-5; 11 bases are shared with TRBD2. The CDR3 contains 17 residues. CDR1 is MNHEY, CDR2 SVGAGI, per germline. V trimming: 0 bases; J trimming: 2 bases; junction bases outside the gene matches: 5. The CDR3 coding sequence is TGTGCCAGCAGTTACTCGCTAGCGGGGGGCTCACAAGAGACCCAGTACTTC. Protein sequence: CASSYSLAGGSQETQYF.

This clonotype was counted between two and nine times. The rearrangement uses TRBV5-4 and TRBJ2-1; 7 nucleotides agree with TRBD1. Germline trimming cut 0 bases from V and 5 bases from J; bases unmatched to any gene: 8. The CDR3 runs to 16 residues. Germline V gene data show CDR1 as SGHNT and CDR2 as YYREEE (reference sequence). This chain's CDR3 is CASSLEQGIRNNEQFF. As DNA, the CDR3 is TGTGCCAGCAGCTTGGAACAGGGGATACGTAACAATGAGCAGTTCTTC.

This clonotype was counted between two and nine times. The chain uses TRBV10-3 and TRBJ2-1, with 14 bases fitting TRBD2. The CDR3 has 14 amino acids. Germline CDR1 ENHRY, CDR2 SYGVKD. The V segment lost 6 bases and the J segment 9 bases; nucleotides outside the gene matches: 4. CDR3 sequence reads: CAIRRLAGGPEQFF. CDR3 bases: TGTGCCATCAGAAGACTAGCGGGAGGGCCTGAGCAGTTCTTC.

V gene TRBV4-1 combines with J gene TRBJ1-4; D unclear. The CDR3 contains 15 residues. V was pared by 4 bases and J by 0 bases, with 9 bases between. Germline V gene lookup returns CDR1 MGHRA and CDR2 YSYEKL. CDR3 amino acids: CASSRPPPTNEKLFF. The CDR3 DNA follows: TGCGCCAGCAGCCGCCCCCCACCAACTAATGAAAAACTGTTTTTT.

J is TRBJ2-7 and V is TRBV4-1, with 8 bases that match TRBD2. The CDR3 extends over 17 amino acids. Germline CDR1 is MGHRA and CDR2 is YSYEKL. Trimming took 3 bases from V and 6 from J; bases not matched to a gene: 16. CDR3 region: CASSQLVTQRERVEQYF. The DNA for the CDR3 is TGCGCCAGCAGCCAGCTCGTTACGCAGCGGGAGAGGGTCGAGCAGTACTTC.

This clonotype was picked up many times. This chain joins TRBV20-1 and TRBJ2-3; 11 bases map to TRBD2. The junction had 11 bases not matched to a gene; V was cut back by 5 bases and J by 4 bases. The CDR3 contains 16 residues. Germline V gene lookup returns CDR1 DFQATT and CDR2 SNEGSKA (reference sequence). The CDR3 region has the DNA TGCAGTGCTCGTCCCCTTAGCGGGAGGGCCGCAGATACGCAGTATTTT. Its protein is CSARPLSGRAADTQYF.

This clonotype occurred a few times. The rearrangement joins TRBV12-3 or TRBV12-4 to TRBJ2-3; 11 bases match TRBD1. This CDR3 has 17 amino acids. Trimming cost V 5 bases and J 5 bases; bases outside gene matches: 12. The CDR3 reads CASSPPGQGGQGDTQYF. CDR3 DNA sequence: TGTGCCAGCAGTCCACCGGGACAGGGGGGACAAGGAGATACGCAGTATTTT.

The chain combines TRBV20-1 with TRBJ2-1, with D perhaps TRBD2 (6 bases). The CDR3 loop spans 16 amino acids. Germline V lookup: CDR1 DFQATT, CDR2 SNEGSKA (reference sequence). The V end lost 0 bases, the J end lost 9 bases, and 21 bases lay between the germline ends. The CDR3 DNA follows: TGCAGTGCTAGAGATCACGAGCGGCCTAAGGGAGGTGAGCAGTTCTTC. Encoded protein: CSARDHERPKGGEQFF.

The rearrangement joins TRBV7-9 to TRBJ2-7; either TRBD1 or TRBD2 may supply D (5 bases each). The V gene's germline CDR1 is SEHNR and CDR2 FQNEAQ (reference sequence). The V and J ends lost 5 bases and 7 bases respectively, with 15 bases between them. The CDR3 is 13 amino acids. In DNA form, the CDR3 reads TGTGCCAGCAGCCGCTCTGGGGGTGGAGAGCAGTACTTC. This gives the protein CASSRSGGGEQYF.

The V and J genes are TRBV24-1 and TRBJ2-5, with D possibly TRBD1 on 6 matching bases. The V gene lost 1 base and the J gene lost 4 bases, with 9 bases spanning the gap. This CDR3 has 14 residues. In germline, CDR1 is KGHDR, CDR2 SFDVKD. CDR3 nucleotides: TGTGCCACCAGTGATTTCAGGGGTGGAGAGACCCAGTACTTC. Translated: CATSDFRGGETQYF.

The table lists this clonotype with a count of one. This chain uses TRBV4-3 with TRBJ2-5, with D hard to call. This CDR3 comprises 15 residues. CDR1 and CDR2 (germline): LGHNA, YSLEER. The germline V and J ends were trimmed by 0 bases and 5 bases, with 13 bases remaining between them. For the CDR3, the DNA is TGCGCCAGCAGCCAAGATGCAGGCCCAAGGGAGACCCAGTACTTC. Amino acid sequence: CASSQDAGPRETQYF.

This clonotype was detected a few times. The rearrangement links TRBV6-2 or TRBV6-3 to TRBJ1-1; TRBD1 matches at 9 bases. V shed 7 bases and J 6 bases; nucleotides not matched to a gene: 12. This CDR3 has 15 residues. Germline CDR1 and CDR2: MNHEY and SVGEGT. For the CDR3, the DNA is TGTGCCAGCATCCCCGGGACAGGGTTTGACGCTGAAGCTTTCTTT. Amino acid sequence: CASIPGTGFDAEAFF.

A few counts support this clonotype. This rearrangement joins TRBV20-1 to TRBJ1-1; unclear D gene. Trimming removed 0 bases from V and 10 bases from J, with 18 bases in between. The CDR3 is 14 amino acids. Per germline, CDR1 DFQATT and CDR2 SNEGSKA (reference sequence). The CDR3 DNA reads TGCAGTGCTAGAGATAAGGATGTGGGGTTGGGAGCTTTCTTT. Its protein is CSARDKDVGLGAFF.

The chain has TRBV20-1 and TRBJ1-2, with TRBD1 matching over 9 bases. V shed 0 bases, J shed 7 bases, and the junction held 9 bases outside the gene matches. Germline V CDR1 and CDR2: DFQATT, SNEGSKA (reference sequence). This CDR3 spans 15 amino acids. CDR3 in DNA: TGCAGTGCTAGAGATCTAACAGGGGGCGGTTCTGGCTACACCTTC. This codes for CSARDLTGGGSGYTF.